The 13 T cell receptor beta chains below come from one sample, sequenced in a study of PD-1 blockade in classical Hodgkin lymphoma. Measured with immunoSEQ multiplex PCR; TCRdb has only the in-frame clones, and not every one. This table holds roughly 40,000 clones, around 80% found once. Time point specified: cycle 4 day 1 (C4D1), after five to seven weeks of nivolumab. No patient escaped relapse after autologous stem cell transplantation, and brentuximab vedotin exposure varied. This sample comprised peripheral blood mononuclear cells (PBMCs), obtained before the fourth cycle of nivolumab. The receptors were gathered from a human donor with classical Hodgkin lymphoma.

The CDR3 is CASSTTGGDNEKLFF. CDR3 in DNA: TGTGCCAGCAGTACCACAGGGGGCGATAATGAAAAACTGTTTTTT. The chain links TRBV2 to TRBJ1-4, with 9 bases lining up with TRBD1. Looked up from germline, CDR1 is SNHLY and CDR2 is FYNNEI. V trimming: 5 bases; J trimming: 4 bases; junction bases outside the gene matches: 5. The CDR3 runs 15 residues.

V usage is TRBV7-2 and J usage is TRBJ1-4; D is unresolved. CDR1 and CDR2 from the germline V gene are SGHTA and FQGNSA. The CDR3 is 15 amino acids. Trimming took off 4 bases at V and 8 bases at J, with 17 bases between the two ends. The chain's CDR3 is CASSSADGLREKLFF. CDR3 DNA sequence: TGTGCCAGCAGCTCAGCGGATGGGTTACGCGAAAAACTGTTTTTT.

The CDR3 bases are TGTGCCAGTACCCGATCCTCAGGACACCAAGAGACCCAGTACTTC. It translates to CASTRSSGHQETQYF. This chain connects TRBV4-2 to TRBJ2-5; D remains ambiguous. Germline V CDR1 and CDR2: LGHNA, YNFKEQ. V dropped 9 bases and J dropped 0 bases, with 17 bases sitting between them. The CDR3 is 15 residues long.

The V call is TRBV10-3, the J call TRBJ2-7, with D perhaps TRBD2 (6 bases). Trimming removed 4 bases from V and 3 bases from J, with 13 bases in between. The germline CDR1 and CDR2 sequences are ENHRY and SYGVKD. This CDR3 comprises 14 residues. The CDR3 nucleotides read TGTGCCATCAGTGGGCAGGAGGGATTCTACGAGCAGTACTTC. Translation gives CAISGQEGFYEQYF.

The chain carries TRBV7-2 and TRBJ1-4; D gene ambiguous. Germline V gives CDR1 SGHTA, CDR2 FQGNSA. The CDR3 contains 13 residues. Deletions cut 5 bases from V and 5 bases from J, with 9 bases between. CDR3 sequence: CASSLQRNEKLFF. As DNA, the CDR3 is TGTGCCAGCAGCCTACAGAGAAATGAAAAACTGTTTTTT.

V is TRBV10-3 and J is TRBJ1-6; D gene uncertain. The CDR3 has 14 residues. In germline, CDR1 is ENHRY, CDR2 SYGVKD. V gave up 9 bases and J gave up 8 bases, with 17 bases separating them. The CDR3 is CAIKDTAGHSPLHF. Written as DNA, the CDR3 is TGTGCCATTAAAGACACCGCAGGACATTCACCCCTCCACTTT.

The chain has TRBV4-3 and TRBJ1-1; D might be TRBD1 (5 bases). This CDR3 has 14 residues. V was pared by 8 bases and J by 4 bases, with 17 bases between. Germline V gene sequence: CDR1 LGHNA, CDR2 YSLEER. CDR3 in DNA: TGCGCCAGCGTTCGGGACCCCGGGAGCACTGAAGCTTTCTTT. Translation gives CASVRDPGSTEAFF.

The chain joins TRBV11-3 to TRBJ2-7, with TRBD1 identical over 8 bases. Germline V gives CDR1 SGHNT, CDR2 YENEEA. This CDR3 has 15 residues. V shed 1 base and J 7 bases; nucleotides not matched to a gene: 9. CDR3 coding DNA: TGTGCCAGCAGCTTAGGGACAGGGTCAGGGGATGAGCAGTACTTC. Translating gives CASSLGTGSGDEQYF.

V is TRBV5-6 and J is TRBJ2-2, with 10 bases matching TRBD2. CDR3 size: 14 residues. After removal of 5 bases from V and 5 bases from J, the junction contained 3 bases not matched to a gene. CDR1 SGHDT and CDR2 YYEEEE come from the germline V gene. The CDR3 protein is CASRILAGTGELFF. Here the CDR3 DNA reads TGTGCCAGCAGGATACTAGCGGGGACCGGGGAGCTGTTTTTT.

The chain combines TRBV6-5 with TRBJ1-2; TRBD1 agrees at 7 bases. V shed 5 bases and J 7 bases; nucleotides not matched to a gene: 7. Per germline, CDR1 MNHEY and CDR2 SVGAGI. This CDR3 region has 13 residues. The DNA of the CDR3 is TGTGCCAGCAGTCAGGGAGGGGGCCTTGGCTACACCTTC. Translated: CASSQGGGLGYTF.

The J gene is TRBJ2-5, the V gene TRBV13; 15 positions agree with TRBD2. Trimming took 5 bases from V and 3 from J; bases not matched to a gene: 7. The germline gives CDR1 PRHDT, CDR2 FYEKMQ (reference sequence). This CDR3 is 17 amino acids long. CDR3 nucleotides: TGTGCCAGCAGCGCGGGACTAGCGGGGGGACATAAAGAGACCCAGTACTTC. It translates to CASSAGLAGGHKETQYF.

V and J are TRBV28 and TRBJ2-7; tentatively, D is TRBD2 (5 bases). The CDR3 covers 15 residues. Trimming cost V 10 bases and J 4 bases, with 23 bases left between them. Germline CDR1 MDHEN, CDR2 SYDVKM. As DNA, the CDR3 is TGTGCCATCAGAGATACGGGTAGCGCAACGTACGAGCAGTACTTC. This codes for CAIRDTGSATYEQYF.

The chain links TRBV7-9 to TRBJ2-7; D unclear. CDR3 length: 14 residues. Germline CDR1 is SEHNR and CDR2 is FQNEAQ (reference sequence). V shed 5 bases and J shed 2 bases, with 13 bases lying between them. The CDR3 nucleotides read TGTGCCAGCAGCCCCCGGACGGAGCCCTACGAGCAGTACTTC. It encodes CASSPRTEPYEQYF.